This T cell receptor beta chain was sequenced during a study of blood T cell repertoires in COVID-19. As for the study in general: Acute and convalescent COVID-19 samples came from the United States, Italy and Spain.

Across about two dozen US areas, participants ranged in age from roughly 18 to 95 years. Cohorts were assigned according to the clinical history that participants reported. Each recovered donor of Cohort 3 presented with two negative PCRs, clearance, or symptom resolution. The method was immunoSEQ multiplex PCR; TCRdb's version includes in-frame clones alone and lacks a portion of them. The sample contains some 500,000 clones, 88% of which appear only once. CDR3 length equals 14 residues. The germline V and J ends were trimmed by 3 bases and 0 bases, with 9 bases remaining between them. Germline values: CDR1 DFQATT, CDR2 SNEGSKA (reference sequence).

The sequence was obtained from a middle-aged woman who had recovered from COVID-19. This sequence joins TRBV20-1 and TRBJ1-5; D gene ambiguous. Sequencing input: PBMCs or T cells enriched from blood (not recorded which). The CDR3 is CSASTGYSNQPQHF. Written as DNA, the CDR3 is TGCAGTGCTAGTACGGGTTATAGCAATCAGCCCCAGCATTTT.